Below, 23 T cell receptor beta chains from the same sample are listed, as sequenced in a study of blood T cell repertoires in COVID-19 (dated by TCRdb to about 2020). The library was prepared using the immunoSEQ multiplex PCR assay. This is the immuneACCESS table as TCRdb keeps it, with only in-frame sequences that have V and J called. A part of the clones is gone; compared with another copy, unresolved V genes explain less than half, and the rest is unexplained. This sample gives 150,000 to 200,000 clones in total; over 80% of them show up just once. 10% to 15% of the sample is held by the ten biggest clonotypes. The sequenced material came from PBMCs or T cells enriched from blood (not recorded which). These receptors all stem from a woman aged 60 to 75 who had recovered from COVID-19.

The chain combines TRBV3-1 (or the pseudogene TRBV3-2) with TRBJ2-7; 8 nucleotides match TRBD1. Trimming removed 4 bases from V and 3 bases from J; junction bases left unmatched: 8. Germline CDR1 is LGHDT and CDR2 is YNNKEL (reference sequence). This CDR3 is 15 amino acids long. The CDR3 loop is CASSLLGTGGYEQYF. In DNA form, the CDR3 reads TGTGCCAGCAGCCTTCTCGGGACAGGCGGCTACGAGCAGTACTTC.

The V and J genes are TRBV24-1 and TRBJ1-2; D might be TRBD1 (5 bases). Germline loops: CDR1 KGHDR, CDR2 SFDVKD. The CDR3 extends over 13 amino acids. V lost 4 bases, J lost 2 bases, and 7 bases lay in between. The CDR3 DNA sequence: TGTGCCACCAGTGAGGGGCCCAACTATGGCTACACCTTC. Translating it yields CATSEGPNYGYTF.

The chain uses TRBV10-2 and TRBJ2-5, with TRBD2 identical over 13 bases. Unmatched junction bases numbered 1, after V lost 8 bases and J lost 4 bases. Per germline, CDR1 WSHSY and CDR2 SAAADI. The CDR3 sequence is 13 residues long. CDR3 sequence: CASRLAGGETQYF. The CDR3 bases are TGCGCCAGCCGACTAGCGGGAGGAGAGACCCAGTACTTC.

The rearrangement joins TRBV7-9 to TRBJ1-1; D possibly corresponds to TRBD1 (5 bases). The V end was cut by 4 bases, the J end by 4 bases, with 10 bases between. Germline CDR1 reads SEHNR; CDR2 reads FQNEAQ (reference sequence). CDR3 length equals 13 residues. This CDR3 reads CASSSGGGTEAFF. The CDR3 DNA is TGTGCCAGCAGCTCAGGCGGGGGCACTGAAGCTTTCTTT.

V gene TRBV6-4 combines with J gene TRBJ1-1, with D possibly being TRBD1 (5 bases). Trimming pared 3 bases from V and 5 bases from J, leaving 10 bases between. Germline V gene data show CDR1 as MRHNA and CDR2 as SNTAGT. The length of the CDR3 is 13 residues. CDR3 nucleotides: TGTGCCAGCAGTGAGCAGGGAGGTACTGAAGCTTTCTTT. This gives the protein CASSEQGGTEAFF.

The genes are TRBV30 and TRBJ2-7, with 7 bases identical to TRBD1. CDR1 is GTSNPN and CDR2 is SVGIG in the germline V gene (reference sequence). The CDR3 spans 14 residues. With 4 bases clipped from V and 0 bases from J, the junction kept 6 bases outside the gene matches. CDR3 DNA sequence: TGTGCCTGGACTAGACAGGGTAGCTCCTACGAGCAGTACTTC. This codes for CAWTRQGSSYEQYF.

The chain couples TRBV28 to TRBJ1-2, with 7 bases matching TRBD1. CDR1 is MDHEN, CDR2 SYDVKM, per germline. This CDR3 has 13 residues. Trimming cost V 3 bases and J 7 bases; bases outside gene matches: 5. CDR3 protein: CASSLISGGGYTF. Written as DNA, the CDR3 is TGTGCCAGCAGTTTGATTTCAGGGGGTGGCTACACCTTC.

The rearrangement uses TRBV5-1 and TRBJ2-5; perhaps TRBD2 as D (5 bases). CDR3 length equals 13 residues. The germline V and J ends were trimmed by 2 bases and 3 bases, with 8 bases remaining between them. CDR1 SGHRS and CDR2 YFSETQ come from the germline V gene. This CDR3 reads CASSFGREETQYF. In DNA, the CDR3 is TGCGCCAGCAGCTTTGGGCGGGAAGAGACCCAGTACTTC.

The chain employs TRBV3-1 (or the pseudogene TRBV3-2) and TRBJ2-1; weak D call: TRBD2 (6 bases). The CDR3 has 16 residues. Germline V gives CDR1 LGHDT, CDR2 YNNKEL (reference sequence). The ends were cut back, 3 bases at V and 1 base at J, with 13 bases in the middle. The CDR3: CASSQGGSASYNEQFF. CDR3 bases: TGTGCCAGCAGCCAGGGAGGTTCCGCGTCCTACAATGAGCAGTTCTTC.

The J gene is TRBJ2-7, the V gene TRBV10-3; 7 nucleotides line up with TRBD2. The CDR3 consists of 14 residues. V shed 5 bases and J 7 bases; nucleotides not matched to a gene: 11. CDR1 and CDR2 from the germline V gene are ENHRY and SYGVKD. CDR3 sequence (DNA): TGTGCCATCAGTCCGGCGGGAGAGTATCGGGAGCAGTACTTC. This gives the protein CAISPAGEYREQYF.

The chain combines TRBV5-1 with TRBJ1-5; TRBD1 agrees at 7 bases. This CDR3 has 14 amino acids. J was trimmed by 6 bases and V by 0 bases; bases with no gene match: 3. CDR1 and CDR2 from the germline V gene are SGHRS and YFSETQ. Written as DNA, the CDR3 is TGCGCCAGCAGCTTGGGCCAGGGGGGTCAGCCCCAGCATTTT. Protein product: CASSLGQGGQPQHF. Using reference TRBV5-1 and TRBJ1-5 for the parts outside the CDR3, the full variable domain is KAGVTQTPRYLIKTRGQQVTLSCSPISGHRSVSWYQQTPGQGLQFLFEYFSETQRNKGNFPGRFSGRQFSNSRSEMNVSTLELGDSALYLCASSLGQGGQPQHFGDGTRLSIL.

The chain has TRBV11-3 and TRBJ2-7; 13 bases fit TRBD2. The V and J ends lost 5 bases and 1 base, in that order; junction bases with no gene match: 11. Germline V gives CDR1 SGHNT, CDR2 YENEEA. The CDR3 is made up of 18 amino acids. CDR3 amino acids: CASSTGLAGDLTSYEQYF. CDR3 in DNA: TGTGCCAGCAGCACTGGACTAGCGGGAGACTTAACGTCCTACGAGCAGTACTTC.

The chain uses TRBV27 and TRBJ1-1, with 7 nucleotides matching TRBD1. Germline V gene data show CDR1 as MNHEY and CDR2 as SMNVEV (reference sequence). Trimming took 7 bases from V and 11 from J; bases not matched to a gene: 10. The CDR3 is 12 amino acids. The CDR3 DNA reads TGTGCCAGCAAAACCGGGACAGCACGCGCTTTCTTT. This gives the protein CASKTGTARAFF.

The CDR3 nucleotides read TGTGCCAGTAGCCTGGATTCTAGCGGAGGGGGGCACTACAATGAGCAGTTCTTC. Translating it yields CASSLDSSGGGHYNEQFF. The V gene is TRBV19, the J gene TRBJ2-1, with a weak D call TRBD2 (7 bases). The CDR3 loop spans 18 amino acids. Germline CDR1 and CDR2: LNHDA and SQIVND (reference sequence). Trimming cost V 6 bases and J 3 bases, with 24 bases left between them.

V is TRBV7-3 and J is TRBJ1-4, with no clear D. The CDR3 covers 13 residues. The ends were cut back, 0 bases at V and 8 bases at J, with 7 bases in the middle. Germline V gives CDR1 SGHTA, CDR2 FQGTGA. CDR3 in DNA: TGTGCCAGCAGCTTAACAGCACCGGAAAAACTGTTTTTT. It codes for CASSLTAPEKLFF.

The V gene is TRBV7-2, the J gene TRBJ2-3; 9 bases align to TRBD2. The CDR3 runs 15 residues. With 5 bases clipped from V and 11 bases from J, the junction kept 14 bases outside the gene matches. CDR1 is SGHTA and CDR2 is FQGNSA in the germline V gene. As DNA, the CDR3 is TGTGCCAGCAGCCGGGAGGCGGGGGGGATAGAGGGGCAGTATTTT. It translates to CASSREAGGIEGQYF. Supplemented by reference TRBV7-2 and TRBJ2-3, the full variable domain reads GAGVSQSPSNKVTEKGKDVELRCDPISGHTALYWYRQSLGQGLEFLIYFQGNSAPDKSGLPSDRFSAERTGGSVSTLTIQRTQQEDSAVYLCASSREAGGIEGQYFGPGTRLTVL.

The J gene is TRBJ2-5, the V gene TRBV12-5; TRBD2 matches 7 bases. The CDR3 is 14 amino acids. Losses at the gene ends were 2 bases for V and 4 bases for J; bases not matched to a gene: 4. Germline V gene lookup returns CDR1 LGHNT and CDR2 FRNRAP. CDR3 sequence reads: CASGLLTSRETQYF. CDR3 nucleotides: TGTGCTAGTGGTTTGCTGACTAGCAGAGAGACCCAGTACTTC.

The rearrangement uses TRBV10-3 and TRBJ2-1, with TRBD2 as a possible D gene (5 bases). The CDR3 contains 14 residues. Germline V lookup: CDR1 ENHRY, CDR2 SYGVKD. V was pared by 3 bases and J by 0 bases, with 6 bases between. The CDR3 spells CAISEADSYNEQFF. The DNA for the CDR3 is TGTGCCATCAGTGAAGCGGACTCCTACAATGAGCAGTTCTTC.

This rearrangement joins TRBV2 to TRBJ2-5; 8 bases match TRBD1. Trimming at V came to 7 bases and at J to 0 bases, leaving 4 bases not matched to a gene. Germline loops: CDR1 SNHLY, CDR2 FYNNEI. There are 14 residues in the CDR3. This CDR3 is CASNRDRNQETQYF. For the CDR3, the DNA is TGTGCCAGCAACCGGGACAGGAACCAAGAGACCCAGTACTTC.

The chain recombines TRBV27 with TRBJ2-7; 7 bases fit TRBD1. Per the germline V gene, CDR1 is MNHEY and CDR2 is SMNVEV (reference sequence). The CDR3 is 16 amino acids. The J segment lost 0 bases and the V segment lost 4 bases, leaving 9 bases of the junction unmatched. The CDR3 DNA follows: TGTGCCAGCAGTTCACAGACAGGGATGCCCTCCTACGAGCAGTACTTC. It yields the protein CASSSQTGMPSYEQYF.

The chain is built from TRBV12-3 or TRBV12-4 and TRBJ1-4; D ambiguous. This CDR3 spans 13 amino acids. The V gene lost 6 bases and the J gene lost 3 bases, with 8 bases spanning the gap. CDR3 coding DNA: TGTGCCAGCAGCCAGGTGTCTAATGAAAAACTGTTTTTT. This gives the protein CASSQVSNEKLFF.

This clone was seen only a few times. This rearrangement joins TRBV25-1 to TRBJ1-1; D is uncertain. V shed 0 bases and J shed 4 bases, with 9 bases lying between them. Germline-derived CDR1 and CDR2 are MGHDK and SYGVNS. The CDR3 is 14 amino acids. The CDR3 loop is CASSEYHEGTEAFF. The CDR3, as DNA: TGTGCCAGCAGTGAATATCACGAGGGCACTGAAGCTTTCTTT.

This clone appeared a single time. The chain is built from TRBV10-2 and TRBJ1-5; D is ambiguous. Deletions cut 4 bases from V and 6 bases from J, with 16 bases between. The CDR3 is 15 amino acids. The germline V gene encodes CDR1 WSHSY and CDR2 SAAADI. CDR3 in amino acids: CASSGAAGEVQPQHF. The CDR3 DNA follows: TGCGCCAGCAGTGGGGCCGCTGGGGAGGTTCAGCCCCAGCATTTT.